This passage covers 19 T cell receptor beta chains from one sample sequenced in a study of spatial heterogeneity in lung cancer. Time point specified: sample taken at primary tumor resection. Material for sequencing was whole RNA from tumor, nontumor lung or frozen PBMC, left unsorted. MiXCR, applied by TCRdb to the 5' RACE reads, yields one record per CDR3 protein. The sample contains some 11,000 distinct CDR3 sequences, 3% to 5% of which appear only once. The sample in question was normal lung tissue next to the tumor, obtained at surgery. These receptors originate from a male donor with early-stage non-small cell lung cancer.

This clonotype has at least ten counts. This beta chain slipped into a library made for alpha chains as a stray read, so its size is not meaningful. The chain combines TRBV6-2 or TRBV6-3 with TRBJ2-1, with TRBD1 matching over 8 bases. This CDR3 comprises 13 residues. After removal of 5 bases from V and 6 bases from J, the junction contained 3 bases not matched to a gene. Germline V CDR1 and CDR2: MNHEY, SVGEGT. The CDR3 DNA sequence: TGTGCCAGCAGTCAACAGGGGGGCAATGAGCAGTTCTTC. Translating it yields CASSQQGGNEQFF.

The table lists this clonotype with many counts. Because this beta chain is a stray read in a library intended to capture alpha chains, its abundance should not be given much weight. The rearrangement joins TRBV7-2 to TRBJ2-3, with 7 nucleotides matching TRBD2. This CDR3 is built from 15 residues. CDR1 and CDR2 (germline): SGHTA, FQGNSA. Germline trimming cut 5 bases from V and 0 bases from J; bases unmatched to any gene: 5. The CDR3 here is CASSRDYLSTDTQYF. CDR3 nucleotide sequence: TGTGCCAGCAGCCGGGACTACCTTAGCACAGATACGCAGTATTTT. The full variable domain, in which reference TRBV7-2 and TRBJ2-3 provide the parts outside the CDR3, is GAGVSQSPSNKVTEKGKDVELRCDPISGHTALYWYRQSLGQGLEFLIYFQGNSAPDKSGLPSDRFSAERTGGSVSTLTIQRTQQEDSAVYLCASSRDYLSTDTQYFGPGTRLTVL.

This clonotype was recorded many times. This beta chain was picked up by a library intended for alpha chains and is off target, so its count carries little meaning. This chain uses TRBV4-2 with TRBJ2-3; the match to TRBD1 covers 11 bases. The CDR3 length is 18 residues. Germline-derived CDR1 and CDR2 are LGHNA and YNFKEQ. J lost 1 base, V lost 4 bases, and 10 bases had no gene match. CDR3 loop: CASSLPGQGVSGTDTQYF. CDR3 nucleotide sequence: TGTGCCAGCAGCCTCCCGGGACAGGGGGTATCAGGCACAGATACGCAGTATTTT.

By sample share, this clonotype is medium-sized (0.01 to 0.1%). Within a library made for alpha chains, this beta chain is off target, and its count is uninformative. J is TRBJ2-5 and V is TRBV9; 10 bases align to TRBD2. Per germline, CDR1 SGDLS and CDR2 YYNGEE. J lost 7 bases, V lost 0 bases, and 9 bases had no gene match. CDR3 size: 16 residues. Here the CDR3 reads CASSVGTSGGWGTQYF. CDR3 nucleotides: TGTGCCAGCAGCGTAGGGACTAGCGGCGGCTGGGGGACCCAGTACTTC. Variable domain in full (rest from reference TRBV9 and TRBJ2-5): DSGVTQTPKHLITATGQRVTLRCSPRSGDLSVYWYQQSLDQGLQFLIQYYNGEERAKGNILERFSAQQFPDLHSELNLSSLELGDSALYFCASSVGTSGGWGTQYFGPGTRLLVL.

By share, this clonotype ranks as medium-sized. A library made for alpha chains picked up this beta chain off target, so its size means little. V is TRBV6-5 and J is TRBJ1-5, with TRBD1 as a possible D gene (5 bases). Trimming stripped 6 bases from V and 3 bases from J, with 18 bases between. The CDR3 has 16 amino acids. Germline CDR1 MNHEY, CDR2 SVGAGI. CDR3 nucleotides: TGTGCCAGCAGGGAACCGGGACCCGGAATCAATCAGCCCCAGCATTTT. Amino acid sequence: CASREPGPGINQPQHF.

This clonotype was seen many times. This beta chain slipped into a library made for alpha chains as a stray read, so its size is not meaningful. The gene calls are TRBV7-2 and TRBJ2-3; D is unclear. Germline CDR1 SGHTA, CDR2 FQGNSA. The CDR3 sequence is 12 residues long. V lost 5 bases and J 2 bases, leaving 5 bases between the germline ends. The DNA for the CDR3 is TGTGCCAGCAGCGCGTACACAGATACGCAGTATTTT. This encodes CASSAYTDTQYF.

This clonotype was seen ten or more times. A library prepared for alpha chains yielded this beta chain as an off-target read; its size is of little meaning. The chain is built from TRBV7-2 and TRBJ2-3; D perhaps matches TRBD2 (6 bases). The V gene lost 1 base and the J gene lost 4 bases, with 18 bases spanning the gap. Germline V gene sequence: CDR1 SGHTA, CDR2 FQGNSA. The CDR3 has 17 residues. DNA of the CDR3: TGTGCCAGCAGCTTAGAGGAGGATAGCGGCCTTGCAGATACGCAGTATTTT. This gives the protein CASSLEEDSGLADTQYF.

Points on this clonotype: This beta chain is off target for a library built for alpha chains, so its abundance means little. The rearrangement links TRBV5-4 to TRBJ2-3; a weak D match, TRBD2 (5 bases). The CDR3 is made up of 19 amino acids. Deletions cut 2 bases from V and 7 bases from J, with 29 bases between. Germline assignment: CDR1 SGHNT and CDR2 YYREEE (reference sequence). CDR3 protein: CASSFSGPGDRARVNTQYF. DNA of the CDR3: TGTGCCAGCAGCTTCTCCGGCCCCGGCGATAGGGCGCGGGTGAATACGCAGTATTTT.

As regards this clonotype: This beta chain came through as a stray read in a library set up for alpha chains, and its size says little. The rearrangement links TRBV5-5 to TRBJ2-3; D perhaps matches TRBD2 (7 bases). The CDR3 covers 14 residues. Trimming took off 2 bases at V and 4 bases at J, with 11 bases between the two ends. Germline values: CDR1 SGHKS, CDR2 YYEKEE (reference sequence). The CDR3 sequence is CASSFAGAADTQYF. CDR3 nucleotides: TGTGCCAGCAGCTTTGCGGGGGCAGCAGATACGCAGTATTTT.

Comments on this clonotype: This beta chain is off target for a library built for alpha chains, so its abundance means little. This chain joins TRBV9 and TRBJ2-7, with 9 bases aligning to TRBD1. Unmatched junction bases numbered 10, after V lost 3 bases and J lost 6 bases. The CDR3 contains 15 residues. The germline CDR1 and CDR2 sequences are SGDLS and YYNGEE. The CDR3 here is CASSALPGQGSEQYF. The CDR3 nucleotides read TGTGCCAGCAGCGCCTTGCCGGGACAGGGCTCCGAGCAGTACTTC.

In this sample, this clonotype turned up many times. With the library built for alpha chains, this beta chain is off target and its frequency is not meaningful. The CDR3 loop reads CASSFGGDVGYTF. As DNA, the CDR3 is TGTGCCAGCAGTTTCGGGGGGGATGTGGGCTACACCTTC. The chain has TRBV6-5 and TRBJ1-2; D might be TRBD1 (5 bases). The length of the CDR3 is 13 residues. Germline assignment: CDR1 MNHEY and CDR2 SVGAGI. Trimming pared 4 bases from V and 8 bases from J, leaving 14 bases between.

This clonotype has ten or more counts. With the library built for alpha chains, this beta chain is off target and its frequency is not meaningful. The CDR3 spells CSAPRAATGGLAFF. The CDR3 nucleotides read TGCAGCGCCCCTCGAGCGGCGACAGGGGGATTAGCTTTCTTT. The chain links TRBV29-1 to TRBJ1-1; 9 bases map to TRBD1. This CDR3 region has 14 residues. V shed 7 bases and J 10 bases; nucleotides not matched to a gene: 16. Per germline, CDR1 SQVTM and CDR2 ANQGSEA.

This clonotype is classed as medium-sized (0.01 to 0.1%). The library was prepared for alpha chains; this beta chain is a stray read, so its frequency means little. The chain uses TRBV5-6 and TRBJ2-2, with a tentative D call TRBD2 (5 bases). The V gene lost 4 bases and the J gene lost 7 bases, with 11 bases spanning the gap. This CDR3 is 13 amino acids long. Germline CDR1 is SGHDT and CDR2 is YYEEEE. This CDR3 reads CASSRKAVGELFF. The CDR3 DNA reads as TGTGCCAGCAGCAGGAAAGCGGTCGGGGAGCTGTTTTTT. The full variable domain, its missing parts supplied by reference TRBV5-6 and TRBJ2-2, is DAGVTQSPTHLIKTRGQQVTLRCSPKSGHDTVSWYQQALGQGPQFIFQYYEEEERQRGNFPDRFSGHQFPNYSSELNVNALLLGDSALYLCASSRKAVGELFFGEGSRLTVL.

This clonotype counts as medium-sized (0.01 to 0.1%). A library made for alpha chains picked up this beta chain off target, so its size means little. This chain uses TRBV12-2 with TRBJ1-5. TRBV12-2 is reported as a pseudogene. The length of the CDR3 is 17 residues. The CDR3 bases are TGTGCAAGTCGCTTAGCGCTCGGGCAGAGGAGAACTCAGCCCCAGCATTTT. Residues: CASRLALGQRRTQPQHF.

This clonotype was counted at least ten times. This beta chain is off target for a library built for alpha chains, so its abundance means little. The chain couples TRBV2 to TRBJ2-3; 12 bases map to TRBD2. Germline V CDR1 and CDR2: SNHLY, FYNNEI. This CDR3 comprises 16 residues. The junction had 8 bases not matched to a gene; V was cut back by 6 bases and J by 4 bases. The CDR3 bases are TGTGCCAGCAGACAAAGACTAGCGGGAGTTTCAGATACGCAGTATTTT. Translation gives CASRQRLAGVSDTQYF.

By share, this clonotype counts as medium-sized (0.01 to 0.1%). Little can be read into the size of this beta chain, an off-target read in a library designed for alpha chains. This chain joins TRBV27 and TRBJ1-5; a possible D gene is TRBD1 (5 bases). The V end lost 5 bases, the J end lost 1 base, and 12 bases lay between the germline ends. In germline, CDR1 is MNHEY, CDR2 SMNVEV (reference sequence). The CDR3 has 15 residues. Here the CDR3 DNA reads TGTGCCAGCAGTCCGGGACCGGGGAGCAATCAGCCCCAGCATTTT. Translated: CASSPGPGSNQPQHF.

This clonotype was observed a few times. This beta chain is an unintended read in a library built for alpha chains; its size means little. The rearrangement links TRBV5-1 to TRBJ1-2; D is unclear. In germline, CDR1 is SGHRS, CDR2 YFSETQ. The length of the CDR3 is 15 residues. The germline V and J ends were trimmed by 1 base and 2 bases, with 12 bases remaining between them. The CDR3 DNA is TGCGCCAGCAGCTTGACGTCGCTGGGGAACTATGGCTACACCTTC. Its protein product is CASSLTSLGNYGYTF. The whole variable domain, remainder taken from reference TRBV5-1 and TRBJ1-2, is KAGVTQTPRYLIKTRGQQVTLSCSPISGHRSVSWYQQTPGQGLQFLFEYFSETQRNKGNFPGRFSGRQFSNSRSEMNVSTLELGDSALYLCASSLTSLGNYGYTFGSGTRLTVV.

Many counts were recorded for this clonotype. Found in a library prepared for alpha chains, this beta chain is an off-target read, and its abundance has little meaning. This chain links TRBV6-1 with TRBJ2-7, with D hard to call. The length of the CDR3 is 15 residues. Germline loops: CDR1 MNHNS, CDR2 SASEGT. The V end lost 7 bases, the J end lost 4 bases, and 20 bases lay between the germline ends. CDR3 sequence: CASIARSLGLYEQYF. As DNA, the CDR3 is TGTGCCAGCATCGCAAGGAGCCTGGGGTTATACGAGCAGTACTTC.

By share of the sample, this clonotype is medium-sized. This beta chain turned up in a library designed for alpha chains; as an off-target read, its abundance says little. The CDR3 DNA reads as TGTGCCAGCAGCGTAGGGGCCGCGACTGAAGCTTTCTTT. As protein: CASSVGAATEAFF. The chain uses TRBV9 and TRBJ1-1; D gene ambiguous. Per the germline V gene, CDR1 is SGDLS and CDR2 is YYNGEE. The V end lost 0 bases, the J end lost 5 bases, and 8 bases lay between the germline ends. This CDR3 has 13 residues.